This T cell receptor (beta chain) originates from a study of blood T cell repertoires in COVID-19. In terms of age and location, participants ranged from roughly 18 to 90 years and lived in about 25 US areas. Participant-reported clinical history was the basis for cohort assignment. Profiling relied on immunoSEQ multiplex PCR, and the TCRdb table lists in-frame clones only, not all of them. The sample holds a few hundred thousand clones; around 86% are singletons and the top ten take 3% to 4.5%. Sequenced: PBMCs or T cells enriched from blood (not recorded which). The origin of this receptor is a woman between 40 and 55 years old with acute COVID-19.

DNA for the CDR3: TGTGCCAGCAGCCCAGCCGGGACTTACACCGGGGAGCTGTTTTTT. Protein product: CASSPAGTYTGELFF. This chain joins TRBV11-3 and TRBJ2-2, with D perhaps matching TRBD2 (6 bases). The CDR3 extends over 15 amino acids. Germline V gene lookup returns CDR1 SGHNT and CDR2 YENEEA. Trimming pared 5 bases from V and 3 bases from J, leaving 13 bases between. Variable domain in full (rest from reference TRBV11-3 and TRBJ2-2): EAGVVQSPRYKIIEKKQPVAFWCNPISGHNTLYWYLQNLGQGPELLIRYENEEAVDDSQLPKDRFSAERLKGVDSTLKIQPAELGDSAVYLCASSPAGTYTGELFFGEGSRLTVL.